Below are 8 T cell receptor beta chains sequenced from a single sample in a study of blood T cell repertoires in COVID-19. Using immunoSEQ multiplex PCR, the repertoire was profiled, and TCRdb retains in-frame clones only, with some absent. Among more than 95,000 clones listed, roughly nine tenths were seen once. Material for sequencing was peripheral blood. The receptors originated from a human donor in a cohort sampled during active COVID-19.

The chain carries TRBV28 and TRBJ1-4, with 9 nucleotides matching TRBD1. Germline lookup yields CDR1 MDHEN and CDR2 SYDVKM. The V segment lost 5 bases and the J segment 7 bases; nucleotides outside the gene matches: 5. The CDR3 is 14 amino acids. The CDR3 DNA reads TGTGCCAGCAGTGTACAGGGGGCTAGTGAAAAACTGTTTTTT. Encoded protein: CASSVQGASEKLFF.

This clone was seen once. J is TRBJ2-7 and V is TRBV11-1, with D tentatively TRBD1 (6 bases). Germline CDR1 reads SGHAT; CDR2 reads FQDESV (reference sequence). The ends were cut back, 4 bases at V and 1 base at J, with 8 bases in the middle. The CDR3 extends over 13 amino acids. This CDR3 reads CASSWDKSYEQYF. The CDR3, as DNA: TGTGCCAGCAGCTGGGACAAATCCTACGAGCAGTACTTC.

V and J are TRBV2 and TRBJ1-2; 8 positions match TRBD1. This CDR3 spans 13 amino acids. V lost 6 bases and J lost 8; bases outside the gene matches: 8. CDR1 is SNHLY, CDR2 FYNNEI, per germline. The CDR3 DNA reads TGTGCCAGCAGAAACGACAGGGGTTTAGGCTACACCTTC. This gives the protein CASRNDRGLGYTF.

This clone was observed once. J is TRBJ2-1 and V is TRBV19, with 11 bases matching TRBD2. The CDR3 runs to 17 residues. Germline trimming cut 1 base from V and 6 bases from J; bases unmatched to any gene: 8. CDR1 is LNHDA and CDR2 is SQIVND in the germline V gene (reference sequence). The CDR3 protein is CASSIATSGNPPNEQFF. The CDR3, as DNA: TGTGCCAGTAGTATAGCGACTAGCGGGAATCCCCCCAATGAGCAGTTCTTC.

The chain employs TRBV18 and TRBJ2-1; D call uncertain. V dropped 2 bases and J dropped 3 bases, with 11 bases sitting between them. The CDR3 sequence is 15 residues long. CDR1 and CDR2 (germline): KGHSH, LQKENI. This CDR3 is CASSPSNPYYNEQFF. The CDR3 DNA reads TGTGCCAGCTCACCAAGCAACCCTTACTACAATGAGCAGTTCTTC.

The chain is built from TRBV25-1 and TRBJ2-1, with D perhaps TRBD2 (6 bases). The CDR3 length is 15 residues. Trimming stripped 0 bases from V and 7 bases from J, with 13 bases between. The germline CDR1 and CDR2 sequences are MGHDK and SYGVNS. The CDR3 bases are TGTGCCAGCAGTGAATACGGTGCAGGGAGGAATGAGCAGTTCTTC. This sequence encodes CASSEYGAGRNEQFF.

The chain recombines TRBV27 with TRBJ1-2; unclear D gene. CDR1 is MNHEY, CDR2 SMNVEV, per germline (reference sequence). This CDR3 spans 13 amino acids. Trimming took off 4 bases at V and 9 bases at J, with 15 bases between the two ends. Here the CDR3 reads CASSSLETRRYTF. The CDR3 nucleotides read TGTGCCAGCAGTTCCCTCGAGACAAGGCGCTACACCTTC.

V and J are TRBV28 and TRBJ2-2; D gene ambiguous. CDR3 length: 12 residues. Trimming stripped 2 bases from V and 6 bases from J, with 4 bases between. The germline gives CDR1 MDHEN, CDR2 SYDVKM. Here the CDR3 DNA reads TGTGCCAGCAGTTTACAGGCCGGGGAGCTGTTTTTT. Protein product: CASSLQAGELFF. The whole variable domain, remainder taken from reference TRBV28 and TRBJ2-2, is DVKVTQSSRYLVKRTGEKVFLECVQDMDHENMFWYRQDPGLGLRLIYFSYDVKMKEKGDIPEGYSVSREKKERFSLILESASTNQTSMYLCASSLQAGELFFGEGSRLTVL.